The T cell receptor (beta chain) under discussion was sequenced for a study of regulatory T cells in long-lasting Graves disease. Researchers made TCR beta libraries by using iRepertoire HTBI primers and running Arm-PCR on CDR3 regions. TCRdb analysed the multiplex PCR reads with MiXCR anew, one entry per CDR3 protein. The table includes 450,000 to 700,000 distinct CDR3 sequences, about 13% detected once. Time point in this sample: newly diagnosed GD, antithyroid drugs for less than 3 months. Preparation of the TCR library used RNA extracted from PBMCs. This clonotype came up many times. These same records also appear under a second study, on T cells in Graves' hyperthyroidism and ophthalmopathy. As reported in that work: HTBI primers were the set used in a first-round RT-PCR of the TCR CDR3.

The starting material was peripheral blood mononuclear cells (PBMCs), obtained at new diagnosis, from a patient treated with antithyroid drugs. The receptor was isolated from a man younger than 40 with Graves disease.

In nucleotides, the CDR3 is TGTGCCAGTAGTACCGACAGGGCGAACACTGAAGCTTTCTTT. This gives the protein CASSTDRANTEAFF. The rearrangement links TRBV19 to TRBJ1-1; 7 bases align to TRBD1. The germline CDR1 and CDR2 sequences are LNHDA and SQIVND (reference sequence). Trimming took 4 bases from V and 1 from J; bases not matched to a gene: 3. This CDR3 is built from 14 residues. Based on the CDR3 plus reference TRBV19 and TRBJ1-1, the full variable domain is DGGITQSPKYLFRKEGQNVTLSCEQNLNHDAMYWYRQDPGQGLRLIYYSQIVNDFQKGDIAEGYSVSREKKESFPLTVTSAQKNPTAFYLCASSTDRANTEAFFGQGTRLTVV.